This section outlines one T cell receptor beta chain sequence together with its context. Its antigen is unknown. Primers for the PCR totalled 60 Vbeta and 13 Jbeta. Only in-frame clones appear in the TCRdb table, and some are missing; sequencing was by immunoSEQ multiplex PCR. Of around 85,000 clones detected, around 80% appear once; the ten largest clones hold roughly 25%. Each donor was healthy, and each was a bone marrow donor. This specimen belongs to a study of cytomegalovirus exposure and HLA in healthy donors. Whole-study results and caveats: It was assumed in the presence/absence analyses that sequencing depth was roughly uniform across donors.

This CDR3 is 12 amino acids long. Germline V gene data show CDR1 as SGHDT and CDR2 as YYEEEE. V dropped 4 bases and J dropped 12; count of bases not matched to a gene: 10. The receptor was derived from a woman between 45 and 60 years old in good health and CMV-seropositive. V and J are TRBV5-6 and TRBJ2-7; 7 positions match TRBD2. Specimen: PBMCs. CDR3 nucleotide sequence: TGTGCCAGCAGCGTGGTTGGGCGGGAGTGGTACTTC. Amino acids: CASSVVGREWYF. Filled out from reference TRBV5-6 and TRBJ2-7, the complete variable domain reads DAGVTQSPTHLIKTRGQQVTLRCSPKSGHDTVSWYQQALGQGPQFIFQYYEEEERQRGNFPDRFSGHQFPNYSSELNVNALLLGDSALYLCASSVVGREWYFGPGTRLTVT.